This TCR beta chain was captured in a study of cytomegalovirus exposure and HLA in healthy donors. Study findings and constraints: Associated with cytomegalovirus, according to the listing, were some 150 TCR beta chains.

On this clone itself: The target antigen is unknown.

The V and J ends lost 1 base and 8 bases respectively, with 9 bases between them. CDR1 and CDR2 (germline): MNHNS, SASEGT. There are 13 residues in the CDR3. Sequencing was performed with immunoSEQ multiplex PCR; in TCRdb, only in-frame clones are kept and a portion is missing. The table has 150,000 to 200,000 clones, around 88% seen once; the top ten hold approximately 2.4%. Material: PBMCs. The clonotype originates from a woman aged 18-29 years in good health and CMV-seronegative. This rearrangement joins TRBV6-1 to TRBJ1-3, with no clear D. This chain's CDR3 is CASSEGQTDTIYF. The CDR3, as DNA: TGTGCCAGCAGTGAAGGACAAACAGACACCATATATTTT.